The 27 T cell receptor beta chains presented below share a single source sample, sequenced in a study of metastatic and nonmetastatic thyroid tumors. MiXCR was used by TCRdb to re-call the PCR reads. The data contain fewer than 20,000 clones, around 25% of them singletons. All patients reached thyroid surgery having received no treatment beforehand. The specimen was tumor tissue. The receptors stem from a female donor with papillary thyroid cancer or a benign thyroid nodule (not recorded which). Some clones in this sample may be carry-over from other donors' samples.

In this sample, this clone is medium-sized. The chain combines TRBV5-1 with TRBJ2-7; 11 nucleotides align to TRBD1. This CDR3 is built from 15 residues. From germline, CDR1 is SGHRS and CDR2 YFSETQ. V dropped 6 bases and J dropped 6; count of bases not matched to a gene: 11. CDR3 nucleotide sequence: TGCGCCAGCACCATTGGGGGACAGGGGGTAGTCGAGCAGTACTTC. It translates to CASTIGGQGVVEQYF. The whole variable domain, filled in from reference TRBV5-1 and TRBJ2-7, reads KAGVTQTPRYLIKTRGQQVTLSCSPISGHRSVSWYQQTPGQGLQFLFEYFSETQRNKGNFPGRFSGRQFSNSRSEMNVSTLELGDSALYLCASTIGGQGVVEQYFGPGTRLTVT.

V and J are TRBV5-1 and TRBJ2-6; the D is unclear. V lost 0 bases and J 2 bases, leaving 3 bases between the germline ends. The CDR3 has 14 residues. Looked up from germline, CDR1 is SGHRS and CDR2 is YFSETQ. The CDR3 protein is CASSLGTGANVLTF. CDR3 bases: TGCGCCAGCAGCTTGGGAACTGGGGCCAACGTCCTGACTTTC.

This clone rates as medium-sized. This sequence joins TRBV27 and TRBJ1-6; 8 positions agree with TRBD1. The CDR3 sequence is 15 residues long. After removal of 6 bases from V and 9 bases from J, the junction contained 10 bases not matched to a gene. Germline V gene lookup returns CDR1 MNHEY and CDR2 SMNVEV (reference sequence). CDR3 in amino acids: CASREPGGWVSPLHF. CDR3 sequence (DNA): TGTGCCAGCAGGGAACCAGGGGGCTGGGTTTCACCCCTCCACTTT.

This clone occurred many times. The sample holds other DNA sequences that translate to the same CDR3. The chain joins TRBV5-4 to TRBJ2-2; TRBD1 matches at 9 bases. Trimming took 5 bases from V and 4 from J; bases not matched to a gene: 6. Germline V CDR1 and CDR2: SGHNT, YYREEE (reference sequence). CDR3 length: 15 amino acids. The CDR3 bases are TGTGCCAGCAGTAGGACAGGGGCAGTCACCGGGGAGCTGTTTTTT. Translated: CASSRTGAVTGELFF.

The rearrangement links TRBV14 to TRBJ2-2; weak D call: TRBD2 (6 bases). Germline CDR1 reads SGHDN; CDR2 reads FVKESK. Trimming shortened V by 1 base and J by 1 base, and 7 bases separated the two germline ends. This CDR3 spans 15 amino acids. CDR3 amino acids: CASSQVGGNTGELFF. CDR3 bases: TGTGCCAGCAGCCAAGTGGGAGGGAACACCGGGGAGCTGTTTTTT. Filled out from reference TRBV14 and TRBJ2-2, the complete variable domain reads EAGVTQFPSHSVIEKGQTVTLRCDPISGHDNLYWYRRVMGKEIKFLLHFVKESKQDESGMPNNRFLAERTGGTYSTLKVQPAELEDSGVYFCASSQVGGNTGELFFGEGSRLTVL.

By share of the sample, this clone is medium-sized. The V gene is TRBV11-3, the J gene TRBJ2-7; D is possibly TRBD1 (5 bases). V was pared by 11 bases and J by 4 bases, with 24 bases between. The CDR3 has 15 amino acids. Germline V CDR1 and CDR2: SGHNT, YENEEA. The CDR3 DNA is TGTGCCCAAGAGACAGATACCATTAAGTTGTACGAGCAGTACTTC. Translation gives CAQETDTIKLYEQYF.

By frequency in the sample, this clone is medium-sized. The chain carries TRBV6-4 and TRBJ2-1, with 12 bases identical to TRBD2. In germline, CDR1 is MRHNA, CDR2 SNTAGT. With 0 bases clipped from V and 6 bases from J, the junction kept 0 bases outside the gene matches. The CDR3 contains 15 residues. The chain's CDR3 is CASSDSTSGSNEQFF. In nucleotides, the CDR3 is TGTGCCAGCAGTGACTCGACTAGCGGGAGCAATGAGCAGTTCTTC.

The DNA for the CDR3 is TGTGCCACCAGCAGTGATGGGGGATGGCCCCAGCATTTT. This codes for CATSSDGGWPQHF. The rearrangement joins TRBV15 to TRBJ1-5; a possible D gene is TRBD1 (5 bases). Germline CDR1 is LNHNV and CDR2 is YYDKDF (reference sequence). The CDR3 sequence is 13 residues long. The germline V and J ends were trimmed by 3 bases and 9 bases, with 12 bases remaining between them.

This clone was seen at least ten times. A much larger clone differs from this one at a single base, so this may be a read error. The same CDR3 is also encoded by other DNA sequences in this sample. The chain recombines TRBV20-1 with TRBJ2-5; D gene ambiguous. The V end was cut by 5 bases, the J end by 2 bases, with 21 bases between. This CDR3 is built from 16 residues. Germline V gives CDR1 DFQATT, CDR2 SNEGSKA (reference sequence). CDR3 coding DNA: TGCAGTGCTGAGCCTACACTGGCGGCACCACAAGAGACCCAGTACTTC. This sequence encodes CSAEPTLAAPQETQYF.

CDR3 loop: CAWSVERTPYF. The CDR3 DNA reads TGTGCCTGGAGTGTTGAACGGACCCCGTACTTC. This chain links TRBV30 with TRBJ2-7, with D unresolved. The germline V and J ends were trimmed by 0 bases and 12 bases, with 12 bases remaining between them. CDR3 length: 11 residues. Germline assignment: CDR1 GTSNPN and CDR2 SVGIG (reference sequence). Drawing the rest from reference TRBV30 and TRBJ2-7, the complete variable domain is SQTIHQWPATLVQPVGSPLSLECTVEGTSNPNLYWYRQAAGRGLQLLFYSVGIGQISSEVPQNLSASRPQDRQFILSSKKLLLSDSGFYLCAWSVERTPYFGPGTRLTVT.

Only a few counts were recorded for this clone. The chain is built from TRBV10-3 and TRBJ2-1; 15 nucleotides align to TRBD2. V gave up 8 bases and J gave up 1 base; unmatched junction bases: 0. The CDR3 covers 15 residues. Germline CDR1 ENHRY, CDR2 SYGVKD. The DNA of the CDR3 is TGTGCCATCGGACTAGCGGGAGGGTCCTACAATGAGCAGTTCTTC. Translation: CAIGLAGGSYNEQFF.

This clone occurred a few times. The chain recombines TRBV28 with TRBJ2-7, with D uncertain. This CDR3 has 12 amino acids. V gave up 4 bases and J gave up 9 bases, with 13 bases separating them. Germline CDR1 reads MDHEN; CDR2 reads SYDVKM. The CDR3 DNA sequence: TGTGCCAGCAGTTCCCCTACTACGGTGCAGTACTTC. Translation: CASSSPTTVQYF.

This clone ranks as medium-sized (0.01 to 0.1%). The chain uses TRBV3-1 and TRBJ2-7; D not certain. CDR3 length: 12 amino acids. Trimming shortened V by 4 bases and J by 2 bases, and 6 bases separated the two germline ends. CDR1 LGHDT and CDR2 YNNKEL come from the germline V gene (reference sequence). The CDR3 loop is CASSPSPYEQYF. CDR3 bases: TGTGCCAGCAGCCCGAGCCCCTACGAGCAGTACTTC.

This sequence joins TRBV6-1 and TRBJ2-1; D could derive from TRBD1 or TRBD2 (5 bases each). Looked up from germline, CDR1 is MNHNS and CDR2 is SASEGT. V was cut by 7 bases and J by 7 bases, with 20 bases left in between. The CDR3 is 15 amino acids. This CDR3 is CASTPREEGWNEQFF. Written as DNA, the CDR3 is TGTGCCAGCACCCCCAGGGAAGAGGGATGGAATGAGCAGTTCTTC.

This clone was picked up many times. CDR3 residues: CASSTAYGYTF. CDR3 DNA sequence: TGTGCCAGCAGTACAGCGTATGGCTACACCTTC. The chain has TRBV7-9 and TRBJ1-2; D uncertain. Trimming cost V 6 bases and J 5 bases, with 7 bases left between them. CDR3 length: 11 residues. Looked up from germline, CDR1 is SEHNR and CDR2 is FQNEAQ (reference sequence).

This clone showed up many times. V is TRBV25-1 and J is TRBJ2-7; tentatively, D is TRBD1 (5 bases). This CDR3 is built from 16 residues. Germline V gene lookup returns CDR1 MGHDK and CDR2 SYGVNS. Trimming shortened V by 2 bases and J by 0 bases, and 14 bases separated the two germline ends. CDR3 residues: CASSEGPGPSSYEQYF. The CDR3 DNA follows: TGTGCCAGCAGTGAAGGGCCAGGGCCCAGCTCCTACGAGCAGTACTTC.

V and J are TRBV6-1 and TRBJ2-5, with D unclear. Germline V gives CDR1 MNHNS, CDR2 SASEGT. V lost 11 bases and J 0 bases, leaving 13 bases between the germline ends. The CDR3 sequence is 13 residues long. This CDR3 is CAVLNTYQETQYF. DNA for the CDR3: TGTGCCGTCTTAAACACGTACCAAGAGACCCAGTACTTC.

This clone appeared a single time. Since the CDR3 does not end with the conserved phenylalanine or tryptophan, this likely comes from a read error. The limits of the CDR3 on the DNA are not certain, so only TCRdb's listed CDR3 is given. The chain uses TRBV28 and TRBJ1-1; TRBD1 is the table's D call and was not checked against the DNA. CDR1 and CDR2 (germline): MDHEN, SYDVKM. The CDR3 extends over 11 residues, inclusive of both ends. The CDR3 region is CASSTGNRDWI.

The table lists this clone with many counts. The chain recombines TRBV7-6 with TRBJ1-1; 7 bases map to TRBD1. Germline CDR1 SGHVS, CDR2 FNYEAQ. CDR3 length equals 16 residues. V was clipped by 7 bases and J by 3 bases; unmatched bases: 14. CDR3 in amino acids: CASTPGGLLTHTEAFF. DNA of the CDR3: TGTGCCAGCACCCCAGGGGGACTACTCACTCACACTGAAGCTTTCTTT.

The genes are TRBV20-1 and TRBJ2-2; no reliable D call. Trimming removed 0 bases from V and 7 bases from J, with 9 bases in between. The CDR3 consists of 13 residues. CDR1 and CDR2 (germline): DFQATT, SNEGSKA (reference sequence). CDR3 protein: CSARDSADGELFF. Here the CDR3 DNA reads TGCAGTGCTAGAGATTCCGCTGACGGGGAGCTGTTTTTT.

Many counts were recorded for this clone. This sample includes further DNA sequences coding for the same CDR3. The chain carries TRBV6-4 and TRBJ2-2; D is unclear. Deletions cut 0 bases from V and 6 bases from J, with 8 bases between. CDR1 is MRHNA and CDR2 is SNTAGT in the germline V gene. CDR3 length: 14 amino acids. The CDR3 loop is CASSDSWASGELFF. The CDR3 DNA is TGTGCCAGCAGTGACTCTTGGGCTTCCGGGGAGCTGTTTTTT.

The table lists this clone with many counts. A clone one base away is much larger, so this may be a read error. The chain carries TRBV11-3 and TRBJ2-2, with a tentative D call TRBD2 (6 bases). The germline V and J ends were trimmed by 5 bases and 2 bases, with 12 bases remaining between them. Per the germline V gene, CDR1 is SGHNT and CDR2 is YENEEA. The CDR3 spans 15 residues. Here the CDR3 reads CASSLGGVNTGELFF. The CDR3 bases are TGTGCCAGCAGCCTAGGCGGGGTCAACACCGGGGAGCTGTTTTTT. Full variable domain (outside the CDR3, taken from reference TRBV11-3 and TRBJ2-2): EAGVVQSPRYKIIEKKQPVAFWCNPISGHNTLYWYLQNLGQGPELLIRYENEEAVDDSQLPKDRFSAERLKGVDSTLKIQPAELGDSAVYLCASSLGGVNTGELFFGEGSRLTVL.

This clone is termed medium-sized. The chain combines TRBV4-1 with TRBJ2-1; D not certain. The CDR3 extends over 15 amino acids. Germline V gene sequence: CDR1 MGHRA, CDR2 YSYEKL. Trimming left V 4 bases short and J 4 bases short, with 14 bases between. In nucleotides, the CDR3 is TGCGCCAGCAGCCGTTTGCCGGGTCCTTACAATGAGCAGTTCTTC. Protein product: CASSRLPGPYNEQFF.

This clone was detected ten times or more. The V call is TRBV3-1, the J call TRBJ1-2; unclear D gene. V was cut by 0 bases and J by 5 bases, with 10 bases left in between. The CDR3 loop spans 14 amino acids. CDR1 and CDR2 (germline): LGHDT, YNNKEL (reference sequence). The CDR3 sequence is CASSQDPLAYGYTF. In DNA, the CDR3 is TGTGCCAGCAGCCAAGACCCTCTGGCTTATGGCTACACCTTC.

V and J are TRBV6-4 and TRBJ2-7; possibly TRBD2 for D (5 bases). V lost 0 bases to trimming and J lost 7 bases, with 13 bases between them. The CDR3 consists of 14 residues. Germline-derived CDR1 and CDR2 are MRHNA and SNTAGT. The CDR3 region has the DNA TGTGCCAGCAGTGACTCGAGTCTAGCTAGAGAGCAGTACTTC. Its translation: CASSDSSLAREQYF.

This clone was seen ten or more times. V and J are TRBV5-5 and TRBJ2-7, with unresolved D. The CDR3 is made up of 13 amino acids. Trimming removed 2 bases at V and 2 bases at J, with 8 bases between. Germline V gene data show CDR1 as SGHKS and CDR2 as YYEKEE (reference sequence). DNA of the CDR3: TGTGCCAGCAGCTTTAGGGTACCCTACGAGCAGTACTTC. It yields the protein CASSFRVPYEQYF. Combining the CDR3 with reference TRBV5-5 and TRBJ2-7 gives the whole variable domain DAGVTQSPTHLIKTRGQQVTLRCSPISGHKSVSWYQQVLGQGPQFIFQYYEKEERGRGNFPDRFSARQFPNYSSELNVNALLLGDSALYLCASSFRVPYEQYFGPGTRLTVT.

The chain links TRBV4-1 to TRBJ2-5; D is unresolved. The CDR3 sequence is 15 residues long. Germline lookup yields CDR1 MGHRA and CDR2 YSYEKL. V was clipped by 0 bases and J by 4 bases, with 12 bases between them. CDR3 loop: CASSQEPRVGETQYF. CDR3 nucleotide sequence: TGCGCCAGCAGCCAAGAGCCCCGAGTTGGAGAGACCCAGTACTTC.